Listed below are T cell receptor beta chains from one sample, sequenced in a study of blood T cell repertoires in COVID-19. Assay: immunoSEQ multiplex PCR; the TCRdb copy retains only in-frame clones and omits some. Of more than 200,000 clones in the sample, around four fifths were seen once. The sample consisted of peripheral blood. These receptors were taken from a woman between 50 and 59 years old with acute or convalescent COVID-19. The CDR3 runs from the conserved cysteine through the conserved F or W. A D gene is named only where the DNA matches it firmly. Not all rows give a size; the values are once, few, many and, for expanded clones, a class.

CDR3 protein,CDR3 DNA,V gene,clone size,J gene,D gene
CSVDLGGSRKTQYF,TGCAGCGTTGACCTTGGGGGGTCTAGAAAGACCCAGTACTTC,TRBV29-1,NA,TRBJ2-5,NA
CASSLFSRDYYGYTF,TGTGCCAGCAGCCTCTTCTCCCGGGACTACTATGGCTACACCTTC,TRBV5-4,once,TRBJ1-2,NA
CASSPSGSPSKETQYF,TGTGCCAGCAGCCCTAGCGGGAGCCCGTCAAAGGAGACCCAGTACTTC,TRBV5-4,few,TRBJ2-5,TRBD2
CAISESERYGYTF,TGTGCCATCAGTGAGAGTGAGCGCTATGGCTACACCTTC,TRBV10-3,NA,TRBJ1-2,NA
CASSPFTGGYEQYF,TGTGCCAGCAGCCCCTTTACAGGGGGGTACGAGCAGTACTTC,TRBV3-1/TRBV3-2,NA,TRBJ2-7,TRBD1
CASTGGGSRINEQFF,TGTGCCAGCACCGGGGGCGGGAGTAGGATCAATGAGCAGTTCTTC,TRBV7-9,NA,TRBJ2-1,NA
CASSELGVGQPQHF,TGTGCCAGCAGTGAGTTGGGAGTAGGTCAGCCCCAGCATTTT,TRBV2,few,TRBJ1-5,NA
CASSLFQGFGYTF,TGTGCCAGCAGTTTATTCCAGGGATTTGGCTACACCTTC,TRBV27,NA,TRBJ1-2,NA
CASSAPQGNYGYTF,TGTGCCAGTAGTGCCCCACAGGGGAACTATGGCTACACCTTC,TRBV19,NA,TRBJ1-2,TRBD1
CASSPLSSTTTYGYTF,TGTGCCAGCTCACCCCTATCCTCGACAACGACCTATGGCTACACCTTC,TRBV18,NA,TRBJ1-2,NA
CASSAGGGYTF,TGTGCCAGCAGTGCGGGAGGGGGCTACACCTTC,TRBV2,NA,TRBJ1-2,NA
CASSQGHGMNTEAFF,TGCGCCAGCAGCCAAGGACACGGTATGAACACTGAAGCTTTCTTT,TRBV4-1,NA,TRBJ1-1,NA
CASSWTGDQPQHF,TGTGCCAGCAGCTGGACAGGGGATCAGCCCCAGCATTTT,TRBV27,few,TRBJ1-5,TRBD1
CASSTDRGQETQYF,TGTGCCAGTAGTACCGACAGGGGTCAAGAGACCCAGTACTTC,TRBV19,NA,TRBJ2-5,TRBD1
CATSDPWTSGTTGELFF,TGTGCCACCAGTGATCCCTGGACTAGCGGGACCACCGGGGAGCTGTTTTTT,TRBV24-1,NA,TRBJ2-2,TRBD2
CASTPEGARRSPLHF,TGTGCCAGTACCCCCGAGGGGGCGCGAAGATCACCCCTCCACTTT,TRBV19,NA,TRBJ1-6,TRBD1
CASSPSSGGETQYF,TGTGCCAGCAGCCCCTCTAGCGGTGGAGAGACCCAGTACTTC,TRBV7-3,NA,TRBJ2-5,TRBD2
CASSQLSGSYEQYF,TGTGCCAGCAGCCAACTTAGCGGGAGCTACGAGCAGTACTTC,TRBV14,few,TRBJ2-7,TRBD2
CASSAGTSGYEQYF,TGCGCCAGCAGCGCCGGGACTAGTGGATACGAGCAGTACTTC,TRBV10-1,few,TRBJ2-7,TRBD2
CASRRGQGYEQYF,TGTGCCAGCAGGCGGGGACAGGGCTACGAGCAGTACTTC,TRBV28,NA,TRBJ2-7,TRBD1
CATSLTGGPETQYF,TGTGCCACCAGTCTGACAGGGGGCCCAGAGACCCAGTACTTC,TRBV24-1,NA,TRBJ2-5,TRBD1
CASSDGGGRAYEQFF,TGTGCCAGCAGTGACGGGGGCGGGAGGGCCTATGAGCAGTTCTTC,TRBV25-1,NA,TRBJ2-1,TRBD2
CASSLGGPDSGNTIYF,TGTGCCAGCAGTTTGGGGGGGCCCGACTCTGGAAACACCATATATTTT,TRBV27,NA,TRBJ1-3,NA
CASSWSGEQYF,TGTGCCAGCAGTTGGAGTGGGGAGCAGTACTTC,TRBV28,NA,TRBJ2-7,NA
CASSQVAGTDTQYF,TGTGCCAGCAGCCAAGTAGCAGGGACAGATACGCAGTATTTT,TRBV14,NA,TRBJ2-3,NA
CASSDHRAEQYF,TGTGCCAGTAGTGACCACAGGGCCGAGCAGTACTTC,TRBV19,NA,TRBJ2-7,NA
CASISPLNHEQYF,TGTGCCAGCATCAGTCCTTTAAACCACGAGCAGTACTTC,TRBV28,NA,TRBJ2-7,NA
CAISVSGGTEAFF,TGTGCCATCAGTGTATCAGGGGGCACTGAAGCTTTCTTT,TRBV10-3,NA,TRBJ1-1,TRBD1
CASSLGRGEESPLHF,TGTGCCAGCAGCTTGGGCAGGGGTGAGGAATCACCCCTCCACTTT,TRBV3-1/TRBV3-2,few,TRBJ1-6,NA
CASSLPLGGNEQFF,TGTGCCAGCAGCCTCCCTTTAGGGGGCAATGAGCAGTTCTTC,TRBV28,NA,TRBJ2-1,NA
CASSASTSGTGELFF,TGTGCCAGCAGCGCCTCGACTAGCGGGACCGGGGAGCTGTTTTTT,TRBV6-4,NA,TRBJ2-2,TRBD2
CASSSPGQGLGYTF,TGTGCCAGCAGTTCACCGGGACAGGGGCTGGGCTACACCTTC,TRBV6-5,NA,TRBJ1-2,TRBD1
CASSEEGGVFNEQFF,TGTGCCAGCAGTGAAGAGGGGGGGGTATTTAATGAGCAGTTCTTC,TRBV6-1,NA,TRBJ2-1,NA
CASSLWREGNTIYF,TGTGCCAGCAGCTTGTGGCGGGAAGGAAACACCATATATTTT,TRBV5-6,NA,TRBJ1-3,NA
CASRPGTEAFF,TGTGCCAGCAGGCCCGGGACTGAAGCTTTCTTT,TRBV21-1,once,TRBJ1-1,NA
CASSEAGAGGLYEQYF,TGTGCCAGCAGTGAAGCGGGGGCGGGAGGGCTTTACGAGCAGTACTTC,TRBV6-1,NA,TRBJ2-7,TRBD2
CASRGKGAGNEKLFF,TGTGCCAGCAGAGGGAAGGGGGCGGGTAATGAAAAACTGTTTTTT,TRBV6-5,NA,TRBJ1-4,TRBD1
CASSGNAAEKQFF,TGTGCCAGCAGTGGTAACGCGGCAGAAAAGCAGTTCTTC,TRBV2,once,TRBJ2-1,NA
CASSDGTGGYNEQFF,TGCGCCAGCAGCGACGGGACAGGGGGCTACAATGAGCAGTTCTTC,TRBV5-1,NA,TRBJ2-1,TRBD1
CASSVGGFSGSPLETQYF,TGTGCCAGCAGCGTAGGTGGTTTTAGCGGGAGTCCATTGGAGACCCAGTACTTC,TRBV9,once,TRBJ2-5,TRBD2